This TCR beta chain was profiled in a study of cytotoxic CD8 clonotypes in ibrutinib-treated CLL. As for the study in general: Within the patient group, roughly 12 were relapsed/refractory and approximately 15 treatment-naive, and 17 to 18 were IGHV unmutated.

The CDR3 is 13 residues long. Germline V gene data show CDR1 as SGHTA and CDR2 as FQGTGA. The V end lost 5 bases, the J end lost 0 bases, and 7 bases lay between the germline ends. Turning to this clone: The sample carries other DNA sequences with the same CDR3.

Profiled with immunoSEQ multiplex PCR; TCRdb holds only in-frame clones, not every one. There are just over 200,000 clones in the sample; 65% to 80% occur only once, and approximately 6% lies in the top ten. This material consisted of PBMCs, taken after 12 months of ibrutinib treatment. The chain joins TRBV7-3 to TRBJ1-2; D ambiguous. This clonotype originated in a human donor with chronic lymphocytic leukemia. The CDR3: CASSRGTNYGYTF. CDR3 coding DNA: TGTGCCAGCAGCCGCGGAACTAACTATGGCTACACCTTC.